This is a list of T cell receptor beta chains from one sample in a study of blood T cell repertoires in COVID-19. TCRdb's table, derived via immunoSEQ multiplex PCR, lists solely in-frame clones and lacks some. The profile covers about 250,000 clones, with 88% appearing a single time and 2.5% to 3% taken by the ten largest. Material for sequencing was PBMCs or T cells enriched from blood (not recorded which). Every receptor here comes from a woman aged 45 to 65 who had recovered from COVID-19. Both conserved end residues are part of each CDR3. The D gene is left open where the match is weak. For some rows the clone size is stated as once, few or many, or as a class when expanded; others skip it.

>TRBD2|NA|TRBJ2-4|16|TRBV6-2/TRBV6-3
TGTGCCAGCAGTTATCCGGGACTAGCGGTGAAAAACATTCAGTACTTC
CASSYPGLAVKNIQYF
>TRBD1|NA|TRBJ1-6|16|TRBV7-9
TGTGCCAGCAGCGCAATGGGACAGCAATATAATTCACCCCTCCACTTT
CASSAMGQQYNSPLHF
>NA|NA|TRBJ2-1|14|TRBV28
TGTGCCAGCAGCCCGGTGGGCATCCCCAATGAGCAGTTCTTC
CASSPVGIPNEQFF
>NA|NA|TRBJ2-5|16|TRBV11-2
TGTGCCAGCAGCTTAGGGGCTAGCAGAGAGCAAGAGACCCAGTACTTC
CASSLGASREQETQYF
>TRBD2|NA|TRBJ2-1|16|TRBV4-2
TGTGCCAGCAGCGATAGCGGGAGGGCCGTCGGCTATGAGCAGTTCTTC
CASSDSGRAVGYEQFF
>NA|NA|TRBJ2-7|13|TRBV11-2
TGTGCCAGCAGCTTATTGCGTTGGTACGAGCAGTACTTC
CASSLLRWYEQYF
>TRBD2|NA|TRBJ2-1|17|TRBV30
TGTGCCTGGAGGGGAACCGGGACTAGTGGGGGGTACAATGAGCAGTTCTTC
CAWRGTGTSGGYNEQFF
>NA|NA|TRBJ1-4|13|TRBV29-1
TGCAGCGTTGAAGATCAAGGGGATGAAAAACTGTTTTTT
CSVEDQGDEKLFF
>TRBD1|NA|TRBJ1-2|15|TRBV7-2
TGTGCCAGCAGCGACTGGGACAGGAGACAATATGGCTACACCTTC
CASSDWDRRQYGYTF
>TRBD1|NA|TRBJ1-3|18|TRBV10-3
TGTGCCATCAGTGTGGACAGGGGCGCTAGTACTTCTGGAAACACCATATATTTT
CAISVDRGASTSGNTIYF
>NA|NA|TRBJ2-7|16|TRBV6-2/TRBV6-3
TGTGCCAGCAGCCGGGGGGACAGTTATAGCTCCTACGAGCAGTACTTC
CASSRGDSYSSYEQYF
>TRBD1|NA|TRBJ1-2|13|TRBV6-5
TGTGCCTCCCGGGGGGACAGGGGAGTAGGCTACACCTTC
CASRGDRGVGYTF
>TRBD1|NA|TRBJ2-4|17|TRBV4-3
TGCGCCAGCAGCCAAGACGCAGGGGGCGAATCCAAAAACATTCAGTACTTC
CASSQDAGGESKNIQYF
>NA|few|TRBJ2-7|13|TRBV3-1/TRBV3-2
TGTGCCAGCCAGGGGCAGAGCTCCTACGAGCAGTACTTC
CASQGQSSYEQYF
>TRBD2|NA|TRBJ2-7|15|TRBV7-2
TGTGCCAGCAGCCCATGGGGTAGCGGGAACTACGAGCAGTACTTC
CASSPWGSGNYEQYF
>TRBD1|NA|TRBJ1-2|13|TRBV4-3
TGCGCCAGCAGTCTCGACAGGGGGCGAGTCTACACCTTC
CASSLDRGRVYTF
>TRBD2|NA|TRBJ2-3|15|TRBV6-1
TGTGCCAGCAGTGAAGCATGGACTAGTGGGGCGTCGCAGTATTTT
CASSEAWTSGASQYF
>TRBD2|NA|TRBJ2-3|14|TRBV27
TGTGCCAGCAGGGCACCGGGACTAGCGGATACGCAGTATTTT
CASRAPGLADTQYF
>NA|NA|TRBJ2-7|13|TRBV29-1
TGCAGCGTTGCCGGGTCGGGGTACTACGAGCAGTACTTC
CSVAGSGYYEQYF
>TRBD1|NA|TRBJ1-1|15|TRBV18
TGTGCCAGCTCACCACCAACAGGGGCGGGCACTGAAGCTTTCTTT
CASSPPTGAGTEAFF
>NA|once|TRBJ2-1|13|TRBV6-5
TGTGCCAGCAGTTACTCGGGCCCCTTGGAGCAGTTCTTC
CASSYSGPLEQFF
>NA|NA|TRBJ2-3|13|TRBV28
TGTGCCAGCAGTTCTGCGGGGCAGGATACGCAGTATTTT
CASSSAGQDTQYF
>TRBD2|NA|TRBJ2-7|15|TRBV19
TGTGCCAGTAGGCAGGGACTAGCGGGAGTCTACGAGCAGTACTTC
CASRQGLAGVYEQYF
>TRBD1|NA|TRBJ2-5|12|TRBV2
TGTGCCAGCAGGACAGGGAAAGAGACCCAGTACTTC
CASRTGKETQYF
>TRBD2|NA|TRBJ2-1|16|TRBV7-2
TGTGCCAGCAGAAATTCCGGGACTAGCGGTCAGAATGAGCAGTTCTTC
CASRNSGTSGQNEQFF
>TRBD1|few|TRBJ1-6|14|TRBV14
TGTGCCAGCAGCCACAGGGGGCTGAATTCACCCCTCCACTTT
CASSHRGLNSPLHF
>TRBD1|NA|TRBJ2-3|14|TRBV11-3
TGTGCCAGCAGCCTACAGGGGTCCACAGATACGCAGTATTTT
CASSLQGSTDTQYF
>NA|once|TRBJ2-3|14|TRBV20-1
TGCAGTGCTAGTTTGCGGAGAATCACAGATACGCAGTATTTT
CSASLRRITDTQYF